What follows describes a single T cell receptor (beta chain). The antigen remains unidentified. Donation came from healthy Caucasian individuals in Russia who were aged about 6 to 95. Extracted total RNA amounted to at least 5 micrograms for each sample. The source of the sample is a study of blood T cells in healthy people across ages. General study results and limits: The CMV status of each donor remained undetermined, and this could have confounded shifts in expanded clonotypes.

Next came a second PCR, run for about 7 to 12 cycles, which used a sample-barcoded 5' primer along with a J-beta primer mix. A 12-random-nucleotide template-switch adaptor tagged each cDNA molecule. TCRdb recomputed calls from the 5' RACE reads with MiXCR, one row per CDR3 protein. The sample lists 700,000 or so distinct CDR3 sequences, roughly 43% occurring once. The sequencing sample was made of blood. This receptor was identified in a man older than 75 in good health.

CDR3 in amino acids: CSASNPGLRLETQYF. CDR3 bases: TGCAGTGCTAGCAACCCGGGACTACGGTTGGAGACCCAGTACTTC. This chain links TRBV20-1 with TRBJ2-5, with 7 bases identical to TRBD2. Germline V gene data show CDR1 as DFQATT and CDR2 as SNEGSKA (reference sequence). V shed 3 bases and J 5 bases; nucleotides not matched to a gene: 12. CDR3 length: 15 amino acids.